This T cell receptor beta chain was sequenced for a study of shared clonotypes between healthy human individuals. Study-wide background: Every donor yielded three CD4 naive, three CD4 memory, two CD8 naive and one CD8 memory plate. Study-wide results and limits: About 5% of naive CD4 clonotypes were shared across four donors. Rarefaction gave evidence that sorted-subset sequencing remained incomplete despite large depth.

Turning to this clone: Antigen: not known.

The method was immunoSEQ multiplex PCR; TCRdb's version includes in-frame clones alone and lacks a portion of them. This sample carries about 1,500,000 clones, roughly 96% of them seen once, and the ten largest clones take over 1%. All donors were healthy HIV-negative adults lacking recent acute infections or vaccinations. Sequenced input: naive CD4+ T cells sorted from blood. Subset specified: CD45RA+ positively selected. The sequence derives from a man under 40 in good health.

The CDR3 sequence is CAISEGTHEITDTQYF. CDR3 DNA sequence: TGTGCCATCAGTGAGGGGACTCACGAAATCACAGATACGCAGTATTTT. The chain is built from TRBV10-3 and TRBJ2-3; possibly TRBD2 for D (6 bases). The V end was cut by 2 bases, the J end by 2 bases, with 14 bases between. The CDR3 length is 16 residues. The germline V gene has CDR1 ENHRY and CDR2 SYGVKD.